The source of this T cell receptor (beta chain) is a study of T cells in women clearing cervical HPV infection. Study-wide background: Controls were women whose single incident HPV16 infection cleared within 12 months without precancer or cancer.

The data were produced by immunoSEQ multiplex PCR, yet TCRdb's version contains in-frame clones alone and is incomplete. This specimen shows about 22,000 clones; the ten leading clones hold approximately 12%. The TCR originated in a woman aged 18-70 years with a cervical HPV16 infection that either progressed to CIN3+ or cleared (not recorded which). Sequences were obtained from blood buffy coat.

The CDR3: CASRMTGTSYEQYF. Partial CDR3 DNA: TGTGCCAGCCGAATGACAGGTACTTCCTACGAG. This chain links TRBV19 with TRBJ2-7; weak D call: TRBD1 (6 bases). With the read ending 3 residues before the CDR3 end, the germline J gene is used to fill in that end. The CDR3 is made up of 14 amino acids. V gave up 9 bases and J gave up 1 base, with 16 bases separating them. Per the germline V gene, CDR1 is LNHDA and CDR2 is SQIVND (reference sequence).